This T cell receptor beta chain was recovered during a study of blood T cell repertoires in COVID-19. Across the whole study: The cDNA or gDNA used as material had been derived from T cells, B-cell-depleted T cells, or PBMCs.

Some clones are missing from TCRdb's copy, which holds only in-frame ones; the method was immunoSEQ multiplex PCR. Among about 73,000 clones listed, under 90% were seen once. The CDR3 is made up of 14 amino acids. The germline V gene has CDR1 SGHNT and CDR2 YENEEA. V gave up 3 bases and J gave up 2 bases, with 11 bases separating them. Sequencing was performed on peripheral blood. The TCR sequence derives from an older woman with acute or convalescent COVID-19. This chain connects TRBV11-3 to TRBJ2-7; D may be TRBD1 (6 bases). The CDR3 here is CASSFGTPPYEQYF. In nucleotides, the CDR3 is TGTGCCAGCAGCTTCGGGACACCTCCCTACGAGCAGTACTTC.